This TCR beta chain stems from a study of PD-1 blockade in classical Hodgkin lymphoma. Notes on this clone: Its specificity is unknown.

Findings and limits, study-wide: Similar baseline diversity was found in complete responders and newly diagnosed patients. Reported findings placed baseline TCR diversity lower in newly diagnosed patients (compared with healthy donors).

The V end was cut by 0 bases, the J end by 3 bases, with 6 bases between. CDR1 MNHEY and CDR2 SVGAGI come from the germline V gene. The CDR3 is 14 amino acids. Relapse was seen in all patients after autologous stem cell transplantation, and brentuximab vedotin exposure was variable. Produced via immunoSEQ multiplex PCR; TCRdb's table is partial and in-frame only. The table has 80,000 to 100,000 clones, around 81% seen once. This rearrangement joins TRBV6-5 to TRBJ1-3; D remains ambiguous. The receptor's source is a human donor with classical Hodgkin lymphoma. The sequenced sample was peripheral blood mononuclear cells (PBMCs), obtained before the second cycle of nivolumab. CDR3 coding DNA: TGTGCCAGCAGTTACTCGAGGAGTGGAAACACCATATATTTT. This encodes CASSYSRSGNTIYF.